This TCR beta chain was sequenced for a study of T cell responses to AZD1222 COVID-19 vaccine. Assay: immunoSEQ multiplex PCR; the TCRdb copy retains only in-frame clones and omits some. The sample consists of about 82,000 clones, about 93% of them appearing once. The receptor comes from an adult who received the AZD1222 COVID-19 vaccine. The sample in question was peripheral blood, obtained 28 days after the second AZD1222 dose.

This CDR3 reads CASSLDRYSYNSPLHF. Here the CDR3 DNA reads TGTGCCAGCAGCCTAGACCGATACTCCTATAATTCACCCCTCCACTTT. The chain recombines TRBV5-6 with TRBJ1-6; no clear D gene. The germline gives CDR1 SGHDT, CDR2 YYEEEE. The CDR3 is made up of 16 amino acids. V was shortened by 4 bases and J by 0 bases, with 11 bases between the two germline ends.